These 18 T cell receptor beta chains originate from one sample sequenced in a study of cytomegalovirus exposure and HLA in healthy donors. PCR used 60 Vbeta primers and 13 Jbeta primers. TCRdb's copy holds only in-frame clones and misses some; the assay was immunoSEQ multiplex PCR. The data show about 110,000 clones, 81% seen once. The sequenced material came from PBMCs. Receptors originate from a woman aged 25 to 45 in good health and CMV-seronegative.

The V gene is TRBV5-6, the J gene TRBJ2-2; 7 bases fit TRBD2. This CDR3 comprises 15 residues. Germline V CDR1 and CDR2: SGHDT, YYEEEE. V lost 5 bases and J lost 0; bases outside the gene matches: 4. In DNA form, the CDR3 reads TGTGCCAGCAGAACCGCGGGAGCGAACACCGGGGAGCTGTTTTTT. It translates to CASRTAGANTGELFF. The variable domain in full, with the rest retrieved from reference TRBV5-6 and TRBJ2-2, is DAGVTQSPTHLIKTRGQQVTLRCSPKSGHDTVSWYQQALGQGPQFIFQYYEEEERQRGNFPDRFSGHQFPNYSSELNVNALLLGDSALYLCASRTAGANTGELFFGEGSRLTVL.

This chain connects TRBV5-1 to TRBJ2-1; 12 nucleotides match TRBD2. Per the germline V gene, CDR1 is SGHRS and CDR2 is YFSETQ. The CDR3 consists of 24 residues. The V gene end was trimmed by 3 bases and the J gene end by 2 bases; junction bases not matched to a gene: 27. CDR3 nucleotides: TGCGCCAGCAGCTCCTCAGTGAGGTCGGGGACTAGCGGGCGACACGATCGACCCTACAATGAGCAGTTCTTC. Translation: CASSSSVRSGTSGRHDRPYNEQFF.

A single count supports this clone. The V gene is TRBV6-5, the J gene TRBJ1-1; D not resolved. This CDR3 is built from 14 residues. CDR1 and CDR2 from the germline V gene are MNHEY and SVGAGI. V was shortened by 5 bases and J by 6 bases, with 16 bases between the two germline ends. This CDR3 reads CASSRDAGKAEAFF. CDR3 DNA: TGTGCCAGCAGTCGCGATGCGGGGAAGGCTGAAGCTTTCTTT.

The V call is TRBV6-5, the J call TRBJ2-7, with D possibly being TRBD2 (6 bases). V was trimmed by 2 bases and J by 3 bases, leaving 14 bases between them. This CDR3 region has 15 residues. Germline V gene sequence: CDR1 MNHEY, CDR2 SVGAGI. The CDR3 DNA follows: TGTGCCAGCAGTTACACGGACTATAGCGGCTACGAGCAGTACTTC. As protein: CASSYTDYSGYEQYF.

The gene calls are TRBV6-6 and TRBJ1-1, with D maybe TRBD1 (6 bases). The germline V gene encodes CDR1 MNHNY and CDR2 SVGAGI (reference sequence). The CDR3 has 14 residues. Trimming stripped 6 bases from V and 1 base from J, with 12 bases between. CDR3 sequence: CASSTGTRNTEAFF. The CDR3 nucleotides read TGTGCCAGCAGCACCGGGACAAGGAACACTGAAGCTTTCTTT.

The chain links TRBV18 to TRBJ1-1; D unclear. Trimming removed 3 bases at V and 1 base at J, with 6 bases between. Germline CDR1 is KGHSH and CDR2 is LQKENI. This CDR3 contains 13 residues. Written as DNA, the CDR3 is TGTGCCAGCTCACCCGGTCAGAACACTGAAGCTTTCTTT. Protein product: CASSPGQNTEAFF.

This clone was seen once. V and J are TRBV5-6 and TRBJ2-2, with TRBD1 identical over 10 bases. V gave up 4 bases and J gave up 6 bases; unmatched junction bases: 9. Germline CDR1 and CDR2: SGHDT and YYEEEE. The CDR3 is 16 amino acids. CDR3 bases: TGTGCCAGCAGCCCGTACGGGACAGGGGTTCCCGGGGAGCTGTTTTTT. It specifies CASSPYGTGVPGELFF.

The J gene is TRBJ1-1, the V gene TRBV19, with a weak D call TRBD1 (5 bases). Germline CDR1 is LNHDA and CDR2 is SQIVND (reference sequence). The CDR3 is 14 amino acids. Trimming removed 4 bases at V and 7 bases at J, with 16 bases between. The CDR3 reads CASSTDFLGVEAFF. The CDR3 DNA reads as TGTGCCAGTAGTACCGACTTTTTAGGGGTTGAAGCTTTCTTT.

The V call is TRBV6-1, the J call TRBJ2-5; TRBD1 matches at 11 bases. CDR1 and CDR2 from the germline V gene are MNHNS and SASEGT. The V segment lost 6 bases and the J segment 5 bases; nucleotides outside the gene matches: 5. The CDR3 totals 14 residues. CDR3: CASRGTGGAETQYF. CDR3 in DNA: TGTGCCAGCAGGGGGACAGGGGGTGCCGAGACCCAGTACTTC.

This chain joins TRBV5-1 and TRBJ2-3; 15 bases are shared with TRBD2. Unmatched junction bases numbered 6, after V lost 2 bases and J lost 5 bases. The CDR3 is 17 amino acids. Germline V CDR1 and CDR2: SGHRS, YFSETQ. Here the CDR3 DNA reads TGCGCCAGCAGCTTCGGACTAGCGGGAGGGAGGGGAGATACGCAGTATTTT. It codes for CASSFGLAGGRGDTQYF.

This chain uses TRBV7-3 with TRBJ2-3, with D hard to call. The CDR3 length is 14 residues. The germline CDR1 and CDR2 sequences are SGHTA and FQGTGA. V was shortened by 3 bases and J by 0 bases, with 7 bases between the two germline ends. CDR3 nucleotides: TGTGCCAGCAGCTTTAGTGCTAGCACAGATACGCAGTATTTT. This codes for CASSFSASTDTQYF.

This clone came up a few times. The V call is TRBV7-2, the J call TRBJ1-1; TRBD1 matches 9 bases. The V and J ends lost 3 bases and 3 bases, in that order; junction bases with no gene match: 2. CDR1 is SGHTA and CDR2 is FQGNSA in the germline V gene. CDR3 length: 14 amino acids. For the CDR3, the DNA is TGTGCCAGCAGCTTTGGGACAGGGTACACTGAAGCTTTCTTT. Encoded protein: CASSFGTGYTEAFF.

DNA for the CDR3: TGCGCCAGCAGCGTCCCTGGGACAGGGAACACTGAAGCTTTCTTT. Its translation: CASSVPGTGNTEAFF. The rearrangement joins TRBV5-1 to TRBJ1-1; TRBD1 matches at 8 bases. The CDR3 totals 15 residues. Germline CDR1 reads SGHRS; CDR2 reads YFSETQ. Losses at the gene ends were 4 bases for V and 1 base for J; bases not matched to a gene: 6. The full variable domain, completed using reference TRBV5-1 and TRBJ1-1, is KAGVTQTPRYLIKTRGQQVTLSCSPISGHRSVSWYQQTPGQGLQFLFEYFSETQRNKGNFPGRFSGRQFSNSRSEMNVSTLELGDSALYLCASSVPGTGNTEAFFGQGTRLTVV.

The V gene is TRBV9, the J gene TRBJ1-3; D ambiguous. The CDR3 has 14 amino acids. The germline V gene encodes CDR1 SGDLS and CDR2 YYNGEE. Trimming stripped 0 bases from V and 2 bases from J, with 6 bases between. In DNA form, the CDR3 reads TGTGCCAGCAGCGTAGTGAGTGCTGGAAACACCATATATTTT. Translating gives CASSVVSAGNTIYF. Variable domain in full (rest from reference TRBV9 and TRBJ1-3): DSGVTQTPKHLITATGQRVTLRCSPRSGDLSVYWYQQSLDQGLQFLIQYYNGEERAKGNILERFSAQQFPDLHSELNLSSLELGDSALYFCASSVVSAGNTIYFGEGSWLTVV.

The sample holds a few counts of this clone. The chain uses TRBV19 and TRBJ1-1; unclear D gene. CDR3 size: 14 residues. The V gene lost 0 bases and the J gene lost 1 base, with 6 bases spanning the gap. CDR1 is LNHDA, CDR2 SQIVND, per germline (reference sequence). CDR3 residues: CASSIDSWNTEAFF. The DNA for the CDR3 is TGTGCCAGTAGTATAGACAGTTGGAACACTGAAGCTTTCTTT.

The rearrangement joins TRBV29-1 to TRBJ1-4; perhaps TRBD1 as D (5 bases). V lost 3 bases and J 6 bases, leaving 14 bases between the germline ends. Looked up from germline, CDR1 is SQVTM and CDR2 is ANQGSEA. This CDR3 is built from 14 residues. In nucleotides, the CDR3 is TGCAGCGTTGAGTCCGGTTCGGGGGATGAAAAACTGTTTTTT. It codes for CSVESGSGDEKLFF.

This clone was counted a few times. CDR3 sequence reads: CSVVGLGAAYEQYF. CDR3 nucleotide sequence: TGCAGCGTTGTAGGTTTGGGGGCCGCCTACGAGCAGTACTTC. This chain joins TRBV29-1 and TRBJ2-7; D perhaps matches TRBD1 (6 bases). Germline V gene sequence: CDR1 SQVTM, CDR2 ANQGSEA. V lost 4 bases and J 2 bases, leaving 15 bases between the germline ends. CDR3 length: 14 amino acids.

The chain has TRBV5-6 and TRBJ2-1, with a tentative D call TRBD1 (6 bases). V lost 4 bases and J lost 3, with 14 bases in between. Germline assignment: CDR1 SGHDT and CDR2 YYEEEE. The CDR3 consists of 15 residues. The DNA of the CDR3 is TGTGCCAGCAGCCGATCCCGGACAGTCTACAATGAGCAGTTCTTC. This translates into CASSRSRTVYNEQFF.